These T cell receptor beta chains were read from a single sample in a study of blood T cells in healthy people across ages. TCRdb re-called the 5' RACE reads through MiXCR, storing one row per CDR3 protein. Seen here are approximately 670,000 distinct CDR3 sequences, 40% to 50% observed once, and the top ten hold about 32%. The sample consisted of blood. Source of these receptors: an elderly man in good health. Each CDR3 is given with its conserved first and last residue. A D gene is named only where the DNA matches it firmly. A clone size is listed for some rows: how often the clone was seen (once, few, many), or a class if it is expanded.

abundance,v_gene,d_gene,j_gene,CDR3nt,CDR3aa
few,TRBV9,TRBD2,TRBJ2-7,TGTGCCAGCAGCCCCGGACTAGCGGGAGAAGCCTACGAGCAGTACTTC,CASSPGLAGEAYEQYF
few,TRBV24-1,-,TRBJ2-5,TGTGCCACCAGTGATTCCGGACTACACCAAGAGACCCAGTACTTC,CATSDSGLHQETQYF
once,TRBV21-1,-,TRBJ2-1,TGTGCCAGCAGCAGGCTAGCGGGGGCTATCTACGAGCAGTTCTTC,CASSRLAGAIYEQFF
-,TRBV20-1,-,TRBJ2-3,TGCAGTGCTAGAGGGGTAGAGGCTCGCACAGATACGCAGTATTTT,CSARGVEARTDTQYF
-,TRBV12-3/TRBV12-4,-,TRBJ1-2,TGTGCCAGCACAGGGGCACTACAAGGGGGCTACACCTTC,CASTGALQGGYTF
-,TRBV6-2/TRBV6-3,-,TRBJ1-1,TGTGCCAGCAGTTTCACGGGAACGAACACTGAAGCTTTCTTT,CASSFTGTNTEAFF
few,TRBV5-6,TRBD2,TRBJ2-3,TGTGCCAGCAGCTACTCCGGGACTAGGAGGACAAGCACAGATACGCAGTATTTT,CASSYSGTRRTSTDTQYF
-,TRBV7-2,TRBD2,TRBJ2-1,TGTGCCAGCAGCCCCCGCCGAAGCACGTTGGTGACTAGCGGGAGGAATGAGCAGTTCTTC,CASSPRRSTLVTSGRNEQFF
-,TRBV6-2/TRBV6-3,-,TRBJ2-6,TGTGCCAGCCTAACGCTAGGGGCCACCGTCGGGGCCAACGTCCTGACTTTC,CASLTLGATVGANVLTF
many,TRBV11-3,-,TRBJ2-7,TGTGCCAGCAGCTTTGGAGGGGCTCTCGAGCAGTACTTC,CASSFGGALEQYF
-,TRBV25-1,-,TRBJ2-3,TGTGCCAGCAGTGAAGCCAGTTTCGATACGCAGTATTTT,CASSEASFDTQYF
few,TRBV30,-,TRBJ2-7,TGTGCCTGGAGTCCCTCTTACTACGAGCAGTACTTC,CAWSPSYYEQYF
-,TRBV29-1,-,TRBJ2-7,TGCAGCGGGATCCCAGGTCGTTTCTCCCACGAGCAGTACTTC,CSGIPGRFSHEQYF
once,TRBV6-5,-,TRBJ2-7,TGTGCCAGCAGCCAGGCTTTTAATAGGGTCCAGTACTTC,CASSQAFNRVQYF
-,TRBV3-1,-,TRBJ2-7,TGTGCCAGCAGCAAACGACAGGCCTCCTACGAGCAGTACTTC,CASSKRQASYEQYF
few,TRBV18,-,TRBJ2-5,TGTGCCAGCTCACCACTTACCGGGGCGAAGGAGACCCAGTACTTC,CASSPLTGAKETQYF
-,TRBV6-1,-,TRBJ1-5,TGTGCCAGCAGTGAACTTGCCGGAACGAATCAGCCCCAGCATTTT,CASSELAGTNQPQHF
-,TRBV5-1,TRBD2,TRBJ2-1,TGCGCCAGCAGCTTGGAACTAGCGGGTCCCTACGAGCAGTTCTTC,CASSLELAGPYEQFF
few,TRBV12-3/TRBV12-4,-,TRBJ2-3,TGTGCCAGCAGTACCCAGGGACCCCCACGGGATACGCAGTATTTT,CASSTQGPPRDTQYF
-,TRBV3-1,TRBD2,TRBJ2-5,TGTGCCAGCAGCCAAGTAAAGGGAGCGGGGGCACAGACCCAGTACTTC,CASSQVKGAGAQTQYF
-,TRBV12-3/TRBV12-4,TRBD1,TRBJ1-6,TGTGCCAGCAATCGCCACACAGGGGGCCCCCTCCACTTT,CASNRHTGGPLHF
-,TRBV6-2/TRBV6-3,-,TRBJ2-2,TGTGCCAGCAACAGGGCGGTCACCGGGGAGCTGTTTTTT,CASNRAVTGELFF
once,TRBV27,TRBD1,TRBJ2-7,TGTGCCAGCAAGCTAGGACAGGGGCCCTGCGAGCAGTACTTC,CASKLGQGPCEQYF
few,TRBV7-7,-,TRBJ2-5,TGTGCCAGCAGCTTAGCGTTGACCTCGGGAGAGACCCAGTACTTC,CASSLALTSGETQYF
-,TRBV10-3,TRBD1,TRBJ2-7,TGTGCCATCACCGGGGACAGCGTATACTACGAGCAGTACTTC,CAITGDSVYYEQYF
many,TRBV5-1,-,TRBJ2-3,TGTGCCAGCAGTTCAACTAGCACAGATACGCAGTATTTT,CASSSTSTDTQYF
few,TRBV27,TRBD1,TRBJ2-7,TGTGCCAGCAGTTCCGGGACAGGGGAGGAATACGAGCAGTACTTC,CASSSGTGEEYEQYF
many,TRBV29-1,-,TRBJ1-2,TGCAGCGTTATCCCACAGGCTGGTTACTATGGCTACACCTTC,CSVIPQAGYYGYTF
few,TRBV29-1,TRBD1,TRBJ2-4,TGCAGCGTTGATAGTTCAGGGGGCGAATCCGAGTACTTC,CSVDSSGGESEYF
many,TRBV6-6,-,TRBJ2-1,TGTGCCAGCAGTTTACCGGGGAGGGGGCGAGTAAACAATGAGCAGTTCTTC,CASSLPGRGRVNNEQFF
many,TRBV20-1,TRBD1,TRBJ2-7,TGCAGTGCTAAAGACCGTTACTCCGGGACAGGGGGCTACGAGCAGTACTTC,CSAKDRYSGTGGYEQYF
-,TRBV11-2,-,TRBJ1-2,TGTGCCAGCAGCAGAAATATCGGGGGGCCGGATGGCTACACCTTC,CASSRNIGGPDGYTF
-,TRBV29-1,TRBD2,TRBJ2-3,TGCAGCGTTCCCATAGACCCGGGGGGAATCACAGATACGCAGTATTTT,CSVPIDPGGITDTQYF
-,TRBV7-9,-,TRBJ1-2,TGTGCCAGCAGCTTCGGCACGACGGCTTTCTATGGCTACACCTTC,CASSFGTTAFYGYTF
-,TRBV20-1,-,TRBJ2-5,TGCAGTGCTAGAGATCCCGGGGGAAGCGAGACCCAGTACTTC,CSARDPGGSETQYF
many,TRBV27,-,TRBJ2-7,TGTGCCAGCAGTTTTTCCACAGGGTACGAGCAGTACTTC,CASSFSTGYEQYF
few,TRBV7-2,-,TRBJ2-3,TGTGCCAGCAGCTTAAGCCCCGGGGCCTCCACAGATACGCAGTATTTT,CASSLSPGASTDTQYF
few,TRBV27,-,TRBJ2-5,TGTGCCAGCAGTTTAAGATCACAGACGTACCAAGAGACCCAGTACTTC,CASSLRSQTYQETQYF
-,TRBV6-5,TRBD1,TRBJ1-4,TGTGCCAGCAGTAGGGGACAGGGCAACAATGAAAAACTGTTTTTT,CASSRGQGNNEKLFF
-,TRBV4-3,-,TRBJ2-6,TGCGCCAGCAGCCAAGATCGTAGGGGTGTTGGTTCTTCTGGGGCCAACGTCCTGACTTTC,CASSQDRRGVGSSGANVLTF
few,TRBV20-1,TRBD2,TRBJ2-3,TGCAGTGCTAGAGACCCGACTAGCGGGAGTTCAGATACGCAGTATTTT,CSARDPTSGSSDTQYF
-,TRBV7-2,-,TRBJ2-1,TGTGCCAGCAGCTTAGTACGGCTAGGAAGGGGAGACAATGAGCAGTTCTTC,CASSLVRLGRGDNEQFF
-,TRBV6-2/TRBV6-3,-,TRBJ2-2,TGTGCCAGCAGAGGGGGCCTAGCGGAGACCGGGGAGCTGTTTTTT,CASRGGLAETGELFF
-,TRBV6-1,-,TRBJ2-1,TGTGCCAGCGTCGGCACAAACCAGGCAAGCTCCTACAATGAGCAGTTCTTC,CASVGTNQASSYNEQFF
many,TRBV5-1,TRBD1,TRBJ2-5,TGCGCCAGCAGCAATACGACAGGGGCGGCAGAGACCCAGTACTTC,CASSNTTGAAETQYF
-,TRBV4-1,-,TRBJ1-6,TGCGCCAGCAGCCAAGAACGCGCAGGACCCCTCCACTTT,CASSQERAGPLHF
few,TRBV5-1,-,TRBJ2-5,TGCGCCAGCAGCCGGGAGAGTAGTAACCGAGAGACCCAGTACTTC,CASSRESSNRETQYF
-,TRBV20-1,TRBD2,TRBJ2-5,TGCAGTGCTAGAGTAGGACTAGCGGGAGGGCCTCAGAGGAATGAGCAGTACTTC,CSARVGLAGGPQRNEQYF
-,TRBV10-3,-,TRBJ2-7,TGTGCCATCGGCAGGGGCAGGGACGAGCAGTACTTC,CAIGRGRDEQYF
few,TRBV11-2,TRBD2,TRBJ2-1,TGTGCCAGCAGCTTCGGACTAGCCAATGAGCAGTTCTTC,CASSFGLANEQFF